This TCR beta chain was retrieved from a study of T cells in tumors after PD-1 blockade. Sequencing used immunoSEQ multiplex PCR; TCRdb keeps in-frame clones, though not all of them. Of roughly 50,000 clones in the sample, about 84% were seen once. By share of the sample, this clone is medium-sized. Germline-derived CDR1 and CDR2 are ENHRY and SYGVKD. The CDR3 is 14 amino acids. With 6 bases removed from V and 2 bases from J, the gap between germline ends came to 8 bases. This chain uses TRBV10-3 with TRBJ1-6; D perhaps matches TRBD1 (5 bases). The sequence derives from a human donor with basal cell carcinoma. Specimen: PBMCs, collected before anti-PD-1 treatment. CDR3 nucleotides: TGTGCCATCAGGCAGGGTGCCTATAATTCACCCCTCCACTTT. Translation gives CAIRQGAYNSPLHF.